Following are 8 T cell receptor beta chains from one sample sequenced in a study of blood T cells in healthy people across ages (dated by TCRdb to the mid-2010s). The library came from 5' RACE. Sequencing used an Illumina HiSeq 2500. A second roughly 7 to 11 cycle PCR used a sample-barcoded 5' primer and a J-beta primer mix. TCRdb reworked the public reads: Q25 trimming with fastp, MiXCR clone assembly, productive beta chains retained. Every distinct CDR3 protein forms one entry, paired with its most common genes and DNA. The sample data list more than 800,000 distinct CDR3 sequences, and over 35% of these were observed just once. The ten largest account for approximately 17% of the sample. Material: blood. The receptor set was obtained from a woman aged 60-75 years in good health.

About this clonotype: This may be a read error: a much more frequent sequence differs by one nucleotide. The genes are TRBV7-9 and TRBJ1-1, with TRBD1 matching over 8 bases. Germline CDR1 and CDR2: SEHNR and FQNEAQ (reference sequence). The CDR3 is made up of 14 amino acids. Trimming at V came to 5 bases and at J to 7 bases, leaving 9 bases not matched to a gene. CDR3 loop: CASSPVAGGGEAFF. As DNA, the CDR3 is TGTGCCAGCAGCCCCGTGGCAGGGGGCGGTGAAGCTTTCTTT.

This clonotype was seen a handful of times. The V and J genes are TRBV5-4 and TRBJ2-3; 8 nucleotides line up with TRBD2. With 3 bases clipped from V and 3 bases from J, the junction kept 9 bases outside the gene matches. Per the germline V gene, CDR1 is SGHNT and CDR2 is YYREEE (reference sequence). The length of the CDR3 is 16 residues. The CDR3 DNA follows: TGTGCCAGCAGCTGGGCGGGAGGCCAAGTAACAGATACGCAGTATTTT. Its protein is CASSWAGGQVTDTQYF.

V and J are TRBV5-6 and TRBJ2-1; 7 bases are shared with TRBD2. The trim removed 4 bases at V and 9 bases at J, leaving 10 bases unmatched. Germline CDR1 and CDR2: SGHDT and YYEEEE. The CDR3 is 14 amino acids. CDR3 sequence reads: CASSVGGNLFEQFF. The CDR3, as DNA: TGTGCCAGCAGCGTGGGAGGGAACTTATTTGAGCAGTTCTTC.

The V call is TRBV20-1, the J call TRBJ1-6, with D uncertain. The CDR3 is 13 residues long. Germline CDR1 DFQATT, CDR2 SNEGSKA (reference sequence). V was trimmed by 2 bases and J by 18 bases, leaving 20 bases between them. The CDR3 is CSARRDYNSLPHF. DNA for the CDR3: TGCAGTGCTAGAAGGGATTATAATTCACTCCCCCACTTT.

This clonotype has only a few counts. V gene TRBV7-9 combines with J gene TRBJ2-5; 8 bases fit TRBD2. Germline lookup yields CDR1 SEHNR and CDR2 FQNEAQ (reference sequence). The CDR3 extends over 16 amino acids. V was pared by 3 bases and J by 2 bases, with 8 bases of the junction left unmatched. The CDR3 region is CASSFLAGGSQETQYF. For the CDR3, the DNA is TGTGCCAGCAGCTTCCTAGCGGGCGGATCTCAAGAGACCCAGTACTTC.

The J gene is TRBJ2-1, the V gene TRBV5-1; 9 bases match TRBD2. The V segment lost 4 bases and the J segment 7 bases; nucleotides outside the gene matches: 6. The V gene's germline CDR1 is SGHRS and CDR2 YFSETQ. CDR3 size: 14 residues. The CDR3 is CASSPSGMGNEQFF. In DNA, the CDR3 is TGCGCCAGCAGCCCTAGCGGGATGGGGAATGAGCAGTTCTTC.

Turning to this clonotype: With a much larger clone just one base away, this may be a read error. This chain joins TRBV4-1 and TRBJ2-5; D not resolved. The J call is doubtful: the DNA matches TRBJ2-1 better. This CDR3 is 16 amino acids long. In germline, CDR1 is MGHRA, CDR2 YSYEKL. This CDR3 reads CASSPLILQYQETQFF. Here the CDR3 DNA reads TGCGCCAGCAGCCCTTTAATACTGCAGTACCAAGAGACCCAGTTCTTC.

This clonotype was detected only a few times. The V and J genes are TRBV7-9 and TRBJ2-3; no clear D gene. The V end was cut by 1 base, the J end by 10 bases, with 6 bases between. This CDR3 has 11 amino acids. The germline V gene encodes CDR1 SEHNR and CDR2 FQNEAQ (reference sequence). In nucleotides, the CDR3 is TGTGCCAGCAGCTTAGGGTTCGCGCAGTATTTT. The encoded protein is CASSLGFAQYF.